This TCR beta chain was observed in a study of T-cell reconstitution after alpha-beta-depleted transplantation in children. Construction of the TCRbeta library involved unique molecular identifiers. TCRdb reanalysed the PCR reads using MiXCR and keeps one entry per CDR3 protein. This table holds about a million distinct CDR3 sequences, about 29% found once. The CDR3 has 11 amino acids. Germline V CDR1 and CDR2: SQVTM, ANQGSEA. The V end was cut by 6 bases, the J end by 4 bases, with 9 bases between. The receptor's source is a boy in the first two years of life who had a stem cell transplant for SCID, so the T cells may come from the graft donor. The chain links TRBV29-1 to TRBJ2-5; D gene ambiguous. Here the sequenced sample was PBMCs, mostly from graft donor cells, taken 360 days after TCRalphabeta/CD19-depleted stem cell transplant. The CDR3 DNA follows: TGCAGCGTAACCCCTGGAGAGACCCAGTACTTC. It yields the protein CSVTPGETQYF.